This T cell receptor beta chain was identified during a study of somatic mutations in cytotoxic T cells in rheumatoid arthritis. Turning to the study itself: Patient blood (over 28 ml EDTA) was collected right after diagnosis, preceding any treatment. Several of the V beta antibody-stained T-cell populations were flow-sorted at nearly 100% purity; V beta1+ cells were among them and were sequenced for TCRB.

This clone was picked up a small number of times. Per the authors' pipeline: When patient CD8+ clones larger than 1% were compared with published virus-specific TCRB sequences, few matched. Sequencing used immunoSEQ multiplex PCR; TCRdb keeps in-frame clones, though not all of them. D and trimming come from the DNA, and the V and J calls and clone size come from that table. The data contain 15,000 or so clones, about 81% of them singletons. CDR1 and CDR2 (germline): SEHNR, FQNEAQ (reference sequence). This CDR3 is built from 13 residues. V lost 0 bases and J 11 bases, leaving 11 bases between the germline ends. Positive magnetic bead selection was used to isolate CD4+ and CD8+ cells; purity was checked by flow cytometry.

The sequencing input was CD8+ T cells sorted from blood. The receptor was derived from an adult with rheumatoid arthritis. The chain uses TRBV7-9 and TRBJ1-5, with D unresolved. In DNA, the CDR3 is TGTGCCAGCAGCTTAGCGGAAGTTGGGGCCCAGCATTTT. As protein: CASSLAEVGAQHF.